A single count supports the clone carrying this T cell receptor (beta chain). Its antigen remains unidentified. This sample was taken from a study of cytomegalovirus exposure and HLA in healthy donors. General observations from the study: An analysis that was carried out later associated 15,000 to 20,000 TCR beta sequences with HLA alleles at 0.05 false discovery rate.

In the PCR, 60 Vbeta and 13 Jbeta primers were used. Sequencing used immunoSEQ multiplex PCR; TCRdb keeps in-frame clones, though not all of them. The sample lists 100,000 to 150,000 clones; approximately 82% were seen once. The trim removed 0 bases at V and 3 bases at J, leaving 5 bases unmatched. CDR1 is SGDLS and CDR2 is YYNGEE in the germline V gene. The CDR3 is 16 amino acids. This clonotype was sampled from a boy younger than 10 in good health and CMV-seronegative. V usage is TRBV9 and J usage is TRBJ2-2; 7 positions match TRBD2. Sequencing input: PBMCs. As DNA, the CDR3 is TGTGCCAGCAGCGTAGCGGCTAGCGGCTACACCGGGGAGCTGTTTTTT. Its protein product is CASSVAASGYTGELFF.